This T cell receptor beta chain came from a study of CD8+ T cells in alopecia areata. Looking at the study overall: Treated patients were scored for severity by percent of scalp affected. Study outcomes and limitations: Tofacitinib significantly lowered scalp clonality and expanded CD8+ clones among the top 100. Mice gave a clearer picture of TCR sharing than patients did, possibly for HLA-related reasons.

The CDR3 extends over 16 amino acids. Germline V gene lookup returns CDR1 MNHEY and CDR2 SMNVEV (reference sequence). V gave up 3 bases and J gave up 3 bases; unmatched junction bases: 7. Sequencing relied on a cDNA template that was reverse transcribed from extracted RNA. TCRdb's table, derived via immunoSEQ multiplex PCR, lists solely in-frame clones and lacks some. Here the sample spans fewer than 250,000 clones, about three fifths being singletons. Treatment noted: oral pan-JAK inhibitor, 5-10 mg twice daily. Concerning this clone: Its antigen is undetermined.

The chain employs TRBV27 and TRBJ1-5, with TRBD1 matching over 8 bases. The sample was CD4+ T cells sorted from blood, taken at week 4, from a patient treated with tofacitinib. The clonotype was recovered from a human donor with alopecia areata. CDR3 DNA: TGTGCCAGCAGTTTGTTAGGACAGGGTGACAATCAGCCCCAGCATTTT. Protein product: CASSLLGQGDNQPQHF.